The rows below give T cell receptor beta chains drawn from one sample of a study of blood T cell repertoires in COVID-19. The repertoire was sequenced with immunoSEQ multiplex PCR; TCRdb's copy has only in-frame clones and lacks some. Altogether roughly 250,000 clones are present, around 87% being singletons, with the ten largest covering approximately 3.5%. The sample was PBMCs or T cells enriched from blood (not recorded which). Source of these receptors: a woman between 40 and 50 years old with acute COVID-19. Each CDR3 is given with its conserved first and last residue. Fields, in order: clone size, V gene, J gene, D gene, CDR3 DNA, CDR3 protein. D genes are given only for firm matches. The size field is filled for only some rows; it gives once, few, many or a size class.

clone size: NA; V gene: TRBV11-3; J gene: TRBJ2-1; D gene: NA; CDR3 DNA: TGTGCCAGCAGCCCCCCAGGGTGGGATGAGCAGTTCTTC; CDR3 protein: CASSPPGWDEQFF
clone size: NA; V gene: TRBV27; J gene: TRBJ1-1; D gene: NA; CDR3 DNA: TGTGCCAGCAGTTTAGTAGGGGTGCGGTATACTGAAGCTTTCTTT; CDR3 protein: CASSLVGVRYTEAFF
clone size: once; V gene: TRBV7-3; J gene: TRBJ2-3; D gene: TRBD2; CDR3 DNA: TGTGCCAGCAGAAGGACTAGCGGAGATACGCAGTATTTT; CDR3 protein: CASRRTSGDTQYF
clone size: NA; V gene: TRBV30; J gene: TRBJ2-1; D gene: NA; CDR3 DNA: TGTGCCTGGAGTGCTTACAATGAGCAGTTCTTC; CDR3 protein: CAWSAYNEQFF
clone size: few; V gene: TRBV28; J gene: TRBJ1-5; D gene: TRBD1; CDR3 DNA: TGTGCCAGCAACTACGGACAGGGGAGGCAGCCCCAGCATTTT; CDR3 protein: CASNYGQGRQPQHF
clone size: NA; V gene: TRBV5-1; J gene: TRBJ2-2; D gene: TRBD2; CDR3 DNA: TGCGCCAGCAGCTTTGGTTCGGGACTAGCGGGAACCGGGGAGCTGTTTTTT; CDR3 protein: CASSFGSGLAGTGELFF
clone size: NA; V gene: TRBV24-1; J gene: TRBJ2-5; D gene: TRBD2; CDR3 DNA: TGTGCCACCAGTGATTCGGCTAGCGGGTGGAGGGGGACCCAGTACTTC; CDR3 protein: CATSDSASGWRGTQYF
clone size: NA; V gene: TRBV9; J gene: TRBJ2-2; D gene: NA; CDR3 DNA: TGTGCCAGCAGCGTAGCCCCAACCGGGGAGCTGTTTTTT; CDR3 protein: CASSVAPTGELFF
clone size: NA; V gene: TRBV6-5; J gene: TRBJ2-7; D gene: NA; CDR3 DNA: TGTGCCAGCAACTCGCGGGCAGACTACGAGCAGTACTTC; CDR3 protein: CASNSRADYEQYF
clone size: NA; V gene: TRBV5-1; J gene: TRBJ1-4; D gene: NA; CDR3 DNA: TGCGCCAGCAGCTTGGTCGGGATTAAAGAAAAACTGTTTTTT; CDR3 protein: CASSLVGIKEKLFF
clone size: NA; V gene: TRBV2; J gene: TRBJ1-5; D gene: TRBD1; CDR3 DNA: TGTGCCAGCAGTGCCGGACAGGGCTACCAGCATTTT; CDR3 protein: CASSAGQGYQHF
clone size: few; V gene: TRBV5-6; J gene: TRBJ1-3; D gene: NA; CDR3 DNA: TGTGCCAGCAGCCCTGGCTGGGCCGACGTCTCTGGAAACACCATATATTTT; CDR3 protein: CASSPGWADVSGNTIYF
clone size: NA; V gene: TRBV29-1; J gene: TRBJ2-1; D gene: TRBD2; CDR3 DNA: TGCAGCGTGGACCGACTAGCGGGAGACTCTCGGGATGAGCAGTTCTTC; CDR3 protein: CSVDRLAGDSRDEQFF
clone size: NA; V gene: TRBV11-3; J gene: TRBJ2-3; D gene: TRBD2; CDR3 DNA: TGTGCCAGCAGCTTAGAAGGACTAGCGGGAGATACGCAGTATTTT; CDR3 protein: CASSLEGLAGDTQYF
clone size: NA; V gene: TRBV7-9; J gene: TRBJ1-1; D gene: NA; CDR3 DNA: TGTGCCAGCAGCTTGAAAGCGAACACTGAAGCTTTCTTT; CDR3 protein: CASSLKANTEAFF
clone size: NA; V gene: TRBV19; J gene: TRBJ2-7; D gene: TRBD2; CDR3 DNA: TGTGCCAGTAGTATAAGGGAGGGGATCTACGAGCAGTACTTC; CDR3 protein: CASSIREGIYEQYF
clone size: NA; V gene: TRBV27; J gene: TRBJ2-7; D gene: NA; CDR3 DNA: TGTGCCAGCAGTTCAGGGGTCCCTTACGAGCAGTACTTC; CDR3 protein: CASSSGVPYEQYF
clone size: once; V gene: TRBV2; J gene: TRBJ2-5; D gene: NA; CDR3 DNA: TGTGCCAGCAGTGAATTGGCCAGGGAGACCCAGTACTTC; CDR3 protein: CASSELARETQYF
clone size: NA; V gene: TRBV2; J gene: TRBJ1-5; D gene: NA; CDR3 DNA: TGTGCCAGCCTACCAGGGTACAATCAGCCCCAGCATTTT; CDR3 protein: CASLPGYNQPQHF
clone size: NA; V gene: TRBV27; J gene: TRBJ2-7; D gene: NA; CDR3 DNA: TGTGCCAGCAGTTCGTTTGGGGCCTCCTACGAGCAGTACTTC; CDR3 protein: CASSSFGASYEQYF
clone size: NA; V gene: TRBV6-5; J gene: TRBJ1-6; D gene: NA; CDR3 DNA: TGTGCCAGCACTGGGGCAGATAATTCACCCCTCCACTTT; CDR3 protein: CASTGADNSPLHF
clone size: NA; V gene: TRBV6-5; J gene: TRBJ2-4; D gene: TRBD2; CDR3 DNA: TGTGCCAGCAAGGTAGCGGGACTAGCCAAAAACATTCAGTACTTC; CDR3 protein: CASKVAGLAKNIQYF
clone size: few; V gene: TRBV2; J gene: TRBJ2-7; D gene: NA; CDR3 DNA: TGTGCCAGCAGACTCCTAGGCTACGAGCAGTACTTC; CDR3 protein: CASRLLGYEQYF
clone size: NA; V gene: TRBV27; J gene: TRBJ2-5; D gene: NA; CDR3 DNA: TGTGCCAGCAGCTTCTTACCGGGAGCCCAAGAGACCCAGTACTTC; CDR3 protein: CASSFLPGAQETQYF
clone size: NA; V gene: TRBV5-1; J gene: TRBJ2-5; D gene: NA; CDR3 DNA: TGCGCCAGCAGCCCCTCTGGCAGCGAAGAGACCCAGTACTTC; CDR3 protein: CASSPSGSEETQYF
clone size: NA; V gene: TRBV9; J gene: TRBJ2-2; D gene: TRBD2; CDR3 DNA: TGTGCCAGCAGCGACGGGACTAGCACCGGGGAGCTGTTTTTT; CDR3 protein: CASSDGTSTGELFF